A selection of T cell receptor beta chains follows, all from one sample in a study of blood T cell repertoires in COVID-19. TCRdb's copy holds only in-frame clones and misses some; the assay was immunoSEQ multiplex PCR. The top ten clones hold roughly 3.6% of a sample with 250,000 to 300,000 clones, just under 90% of them seen once. The specimen sequenced was peripheral blood. These receptors came from a woman in her thirties or forties with acute or convalescent COVID-19. CDR3s include the opening cysteine and the closing phenylalanine or tryptophan. Each record gives: V gene, CDR3 protein.

TRBV5-1,CASSLAGQGGSPLHF
TRBV6-2/TRBV6-3,CASSPGVPPVSDTQYF
TRBV5-4,CASSPSSTGSGNTIYF
TRBV28,CASEARNSGNTIYF
TRBV11-2,CASSLGQGRHSPLHF
TRBV2,CANYEGDRGYTF
TRBV30,CAWSALDRAGNTIYF
TRBV9,CASSVEDRDNSPLHF
TRBV30,CAWQAGGRFAGELFF
TRBV10-2,CASSSTGDPLHF
TRBV5-5,CASSLVQGLWGANVLTF
TRBV3-1/TRBV3-2,CASSQARNSPLHF
TRBV3-1/TRBV3-2,CASRDSSYNEQFF
TRBV5-8,CASSKGTGGLAEAFF
TRBV2,CASSIDRTDTQYF
TRBV27,CAIGTGNSPLHF
TRBV18,CASSPRHGEKLFF
TRBV2,CASSEGPRQPQHF
TRBV4-1,CASSQDGTRGTDTQYF
TRBV28,CASSFPGDQPQHF